This is a list of T cell receptor beta chains from one sample in a study of cytomegalovirus exposure and HLA in healthy donors. The method was immunoSEQ multiplex PCR; TCRdb's version includes in-frame clones alone and lacks a portion of them. The table includes 120,000 or so clones, 70% to 80% detected once. The specimen sequenced was PBMCs. All receptors come from a woman in her 50s in good health and CMV-seropositive. CDR3s include the opening cysteine and the closing phenylalanine or tryptophan. D genes are given only for firm matches. A clone size is listed for some rows: how often the clone was seen (once, few, many), or a class if it is expanded.

>.|TRBV19|14|.|TRBJ2-5
TGTGCCAGTAGTGTCCAGGGGATACAAGAGACCCAGTACTTC
CASSVQGIQETQYF
>once|TRBV5-1|14|TRBD1|TRBJ1-3
TGCGCCAGCAGCCCCACGACAGGGGGAAACACCATATATTTT
CASSPTTGGNTIYF
>.|TRBV2|17|.|TRBJ2-7
TGTGCCAGCAGTGCCTTACGTGGTTCGAATCGGGAATACGAGCAGTACTTC
CASSALRGSNREYEQYF
>.|TRBV6-5|14|.|TRBJ2-2
TGTGCCAGCTCAGGGAACCTGAACACCGGGGAGCTGTTTTTT
CASSGNLNTGELFF
>few|TRBV20-1|11|.|TRBJ1-1
TGCAGTGCGGTAAGGGGCACTGAAGCTTTCTTT
CSAVRGTEAFF
>.|TRBV11-3|15|TRBD2|TRBJ2-7
TGTGCCAGCAGCTTAATGGGAGGGATTTCCTACGAGCAGTACTTC
CASSLMGGISYEQYF
>.|TRBV9|16|.|TRBJ1-3
TGTGCCAGCAGCCCAAGACTGGCGGCCTCTGGAAACACCATATATTTT
CASSPRLAASGNTIYF
>.|TRBV9|13|TRBD2|TRBJ2-5
TGTGCCAGCAGTCGACTAGCGGAAGAGACCCAGTACTTC
CASSRLAEETQYF
>few|TRBV5-6|13|.|TRBJ1-1
TGTGCCAGCAGCCTTGACAGGAACACTGAAGCTTTCTTT
CASSLDRNTEAFF
>.|TRBV7-9|12|.|TRBJ1-1
TGTGCCAGCAGCTTAACGGGGATTGAGGCTTTCTTT
CASSLTGIEAFF
>.|TRBV4-2|15|.|TRBJ1-6
TGTGCCAGCAGCCAAGATCGGGGGGCTGAATCACCCCTCCACTTT
CASSQDRGAESPLHF
>.|TRBV5-6|15|.|TRBJ1-2
TGTGCCAGCTGGCGGCAGCCACAAGCTAACTATGGCTACACCTTC
CASWRQPQANYGYTF
>few|TRBV18|15|TRBD1|TRBJ1-2
TGTGCCAGCTCATCAGCGGACAGGCCTAACTATGGCTACACCTTC
CASSSADRPNYGYTF
>.|TRBV7-9|15|TRBD1|TRBJ2-3
TGTGCCAGCAGCCCTGGGACAGGAGACAGGGATACGCAGTATTTT
CASSPGTGDRDTQYF
>.|TRBV19|14|.|TRBJ2-1
TGTGCCAGTAGGAGGAGGCGTGGATACAATGAGCAGTTCTTC
CASRRRRGYNEQFF
>.|TRBV7-9|17|TRBD2|TRBJ2-5
TGTTCCAGCAGTCCCTCTTTTCCAGGAGGGAGGGACGAGACCCAGTACTTC
CSSSPSFPGGRDETQYF
>.|TRBV4-1|14|.|TRBJ2-3
TGCGCCAGCAGCCAAGATTGGCTCACAGATACGCAGTATTTT
CASSQDWLTDTQYF
>once|TRBV5-1|17|TRBD1|TRBJ2-2
TGCGCCAGCAGCCTCAACGGACAGGGGACGAACACCGGGGAGCTGTTTTTT
CASSLNGQGTNTGELFF
>.|TRBV19|14|.|TRBJ1-1
TGTGCCAGTAGTGACAGGAGATGGAACACTGAAGCTTTCTTT
CASSDRRWNTEAFF
>.|TRBV27|16|TRBD1|TRBJ1-5
TGTGCCAGCAGTCCAGGGACACAGGGGAGCAATCAGCCCCAGCATTTT
CASSPGTQGSNQPQHF
>once|TRBV5-1|17|TRBD2|TRBJ2-2
TGCGCCAGCAGCGGAAGAAGGGGAGGGGTCAACACCGGGGAGCTGTTTTTT
CASSGRRGGVNTGELFF
>.|TRBV11-2|11|.|TRBJ2-7
TGTGCCAGCAGCTTGTTGCGCGAGCAGTACTTC
CASSLLREQYF
>.|TRBV7-9|15|TRBD2|TRBJ2-1
TGTGCCAGCAAGCGGGAGGCCCCTCCCTACAATGAGCAGTTCTTC
CASKREAPPYNEQFF
>.|TRBV19|15|TRBD2|TRBJ2-3
TGTGCCAGTAGTGTACTAGCGGGAGGGACAGATACGCAGTATTTT
CASSVLAGGTDTQYF
>.|TRBV29-1|14|.|TRBJ1-2
TGCAGCGCCGACGGCCTTGGGAGGAACTATGGCTACACCTTC
CSADGLGRNYGYTF
>once|TRBV10-2|16|TRBD1|TRBJ2-7
TGCGCCAGCAGTGATCGATTGCGGACAGGGGCACACGAGCAGTACTTC
CASSDRLRTGAHEQYF
>.|TRBV11-2|13|TRBD1|TRBJ1-2
TGTGCCAGCAGCGCGGACAGGGGCCGGGGCTACACCTTC
CASSADRGRGYTF
>.|TRBV13|14|TRBD1|TRBJ2-7
TGTGCCAGCAGTTCCCAGGGGGCTGAGTACGAGCAGTACTTC
CASSSQGAEYEQYF
>.|TRBV11-2|18|TRBD2|TRBJ2-1
TGTGCCAGCAGCTCCCACCTGGGGACGCGGGAGTCTTGGAATGAGCAGTTCTTC
CASSSHLGTRESWNEQFF
>.|TRBV6-1|14|TRBD1|TRBJ1-2
TGTGCCAGCAACCGACAGGGAGAGGGCTATGGCTACACCTTC
CASNRQGEGYGYTF
>once|TRBV13|16|.|TRBJ1-2
TGTGCCAGCAGCTTTAGGCCGTCACAGCATTACTATGGCTACACCTTC
CASSFRPSQHYYGYTF
>once|TRBV5-1|14|.|TRBJ1-4
TGCGCCAGCAGCTTGTCCGGGAACAATGAAAAACTGTTTTTT
CASSLSGNNEKLFF
>.|TRBV5-6|13|TRBD1|TRBJ1-1
TGTGCCAGCAGCCGGACAGGGAGGACTGAAGCTTTCTTT
CASSRTGRTEAFF
>.|TRBV5-1|17|TRBD2|TRBJ2-1
TGCGCCAGCAGCTCGAGACTAGCACTCCAAGCCTACAATGAGCAGTTCTTC
CASSSRLALQAYNEQFF
>.|TRBV5-6|16|TRBD2|TRBJ2-1
TGTGCCAGCAGCTTGGAAATAGCGGGAGCGCGCAATGAGCAGTTCTTC
CASSLEIAGARNEQFF
>.|TRBV5-6|17|TRBD2|TRBJ2-1
TGTGCCAGCAGCGCGAGACAGGGACTAGCGTTCTACAATGAGCAGTTCTTC
CASSARQGLAFYNEQFF
>.|TRBV2|12|.|TRBJ2-7
TGTGCCAGCAGTGAATTCCCCCTCGAGCAGTACTTC
CASSEFPLEQYF
>.|TRBV5-4|15|TRBD1|TRBJ2-7
TGTGCCAGCAGCACCCGGACAGGGGGCTCATACGAGCAGTACTTC
CASSTRTGGSYEQYF
>.|TRBV5-1|14|TRBD1|TRBJ2-1
TGCGCCAGCAGCCAGATGGACAGGGTCAATGAGCAGTTCTTC
CASSQMDRVNEQFF
>.|TRBV7-2|14|.|TRBJ2-7
TGTGCCAGCAGCGTGGGCTCGGGGGCCTACGAGCAGTACTTC
CASSVGSGAYEQYF
>.|TRBV11-3|17|TRBD2|TRBJ2-1
TGTGCCAGCAGCTTAACTAGCGGGAGTGGGTCCTACAATGAGCAGTTCTTC
CASSLTSGSGSYNEQFF
>.|TRBV6-1|14|.|TRBJ1-5
TGTGCCAGCAGCAGACAGGAAACTAATCAGCCCCAGCATTTT
CASSRQETNQPQHF
>few|TRBV4-2|14|.|TRBJ1-2
TGTGCCAGCAGCCAAGATGGGAGGCCCTATGGCTACACCTTC
CASSQDGRPYGYTF
>.|TRBV30|13|.|TRBJ1-1
TGTGCCTGGAGTGTAGAACATAACACTGAAGCTTTCTTT
CAWSVEHNTEAFF
>.|TRBV7-9|15|.|TRBJ1-5
TGTTCCAGCAGCTTAGGACAGTATAGCAATCAGCCCCAGCATTTT
CSSSLGQYSNQPQHF
>once|TRBV7-6|15|TRBD2|TRBJ2-1
TGTGCCAGCAGCTCCGCTCTAGCGGGAGGGACCACCCAGTTCTTC
CASSSALAGGTTQFF
>once|TRBV19|11|.|TRBJ1-2
TGTGCCAGTAGTATCTTCTATGGCTACACCTTC
CASSIFYGYTF
>many|TRBV19|14|.|TRBJ2-5
TGTGCCAGTAGTATACGCGGGGCCCAAGAGACCCAGTACTTC
CASSIRGAQETQYF
>.|TRBV4-2|14|TRBD2|TRBJ2-5
TGTGCCAGCAGCCCCAGACTAGCGGGAGAGACCCAGTACTTC
CASSPRLAGETQYF
>.|TRBV19|14|TRBD1|TRBJ2-3
TGTGCCAGTAGTTCCTGGACAGGGGGGGATACGCAGTATTTT
CASSSWTGGDTQYF
>.|TRBV11-2|18|TRBD1|TRBJ2-4
TGTGCCAGCAGCTTAATGAGGGGACAGGGGTGGACCAAAAACATTCAGTACTTC
CASSLMRGQGWTKNIQYF
>.|TRBV4-3|18|.|TRBJ1-6
TGCGCCAGCAGCCAAGAATTAGGGGGGGTCGTAAGGAATTCACCCCTCCACTTT
CASSQELGGVVRNSPLHF
>.|TRBV5-4|15|TRBD1|TRBJ2-3
TGTGCCAGCATCCTAAAGGGGGCGCCCACAGATACGCAGTATTTT
CASILKGAPTDTQYF
>.|TRBV5-4|15|TRBD1|TRBJ1-1
TGTGCCAGCAATTCGGGAGGGGGACAGGGAACTGAAGCTTTCTTT
CASNSGGGQGTEAFF